A single sample gave rise to the 27 T cell receptor beta chains below, sequenced in a study of PD-L1 blockade in urothelial cancer. TCRdb's table, derived via immunoSEQ multiplex PCR, lists solely in-frame clones and lacks some. The table has around 62,000 clones, about nine tenths seen once; the top ten hold 10% to 12%. The time point denotes: peripheral blood 6 weeks after treatment start. The source material was PBMCs, sampled around atezolizumab (anti-PD-L1) treatment. Receptors were obtained from a man aged 60 to 69 with urothelial cancer.

The J gene is TRBJ1-2, the V gene TRBV4-1; 10 bases agree with TRBD1. In germline, CDR1 is MGHRA, CDR2 YSYEKL. With 4 bases clipped from V and 4 bases from J, the junction kept 12 bases outside the gene matches. The CDR3 is made up of 17 amino acids. Here the CDR3 reads CASSLDWDRGYVYGYTF. Here the CDR3 DNA reads TGCGCCAGCAGCCTCGACTGGGACAGGGGATATGTCTATGGCTACACCTTC.

The V call is TRBV4-1, the J call TRBJ2-1; the D gene is possibly TRBD2 (5 bases). V shed 4 bases and J shed 8 bases, with 21 bases lying between them. CDR1 and CDR2 (germline): MGHRA, YSYEKL. This CDR3 has 16 amino acids. CDR3 sequence reads: CASSPRWGVQAHEQFF. CDR3 coding DNA: TGCGCCAGCAGCCCCCGCTGGGGAGTTCAAGCCCATGAGCAGTTCTTC.

This sequence joins TRBV7-2 and TRBJ1-2; 7 positions match TRBD1. With V trimmed by 4 bases and J by 4 bases, 6 bases remained unmatched. The CDR3 has 14 residues. Per germline, CDR1 SGHTA and CDR2 FQGNSA. CDR3: CASSSPAGGYGYTF. CDR3 DNA sequence: TGTGCCAGCAGCTCGCCAGCAGGGGGCTATGGCTACACCTTC.

This chain joins TRBV27 and TRBJ2-1; D unresolved. Trimming removed 3 bases at V and 3 bases at J, with 12 bases between. CDR1 is MNHEY, CDR2 SMNVEV, per germline (reference sequence). This CDR3 region has 15 residues. CDR3: CASSFLKRYYNEQFF. The DNA for the CDR3 is TGTGCCAGCAGTTTCTTGAAGAGATACTACAATGAGCAGTTCTTC.

This sequence joins TRBV6-6 and TRBJ2-7, with 9 bases aligning to TRBD2. The length of the CDR3 is 15 residues. The V and J ends lost 0 bases and 2 bases, in that order; junction bases with no gene match: 2. In germline, CDR1 is MNHNY, CDR2 SVGAGI (reference sequence). CDR3 residues: CASSYSRGGAYEQYF. The CDR3 bases are TGTGCCAGCAGTTACTCGCGGGGGGGGGCCTACGAGCAGTACTTC.

CDR3 sequence reads: CASENPSGNTIYF. In DNA, the CDR3 is TGTGCCAGCGAGAATCCCTCTGGAAACACCATATATTTT. This chain links TRBV6-5 with TRBJ1-3; D gene uncertain. CDR1 is MNHEY and CDR2 is SVGAGI in the germline V gene. The V gene lost 8 bases and the J gene lost 0 bases, with 8 bases spanning the gap. The CDR3 contains 13 residues.

The chain couples TRBV5-1 to TRBJ1-6; tentative D call: TRBD1 (6 bases). This CDR3 is built from 17 residues. V was pared by 4 bases and J by 2 bases, with 16 bases between. The germline V gene has CDR1 SGHRS and CDR2 YFSETQ. CDR3 sequence reads: CASSDPGDGAYNSPLHF. The CDR3 DNA is TGCGCCAGCAGCGACCCAGGGGATGGCGCCTATAATTCACCCCTCCACTTT. Filled out from reference TRBV5-1 and TRBJ1-6, the complete variable domain reads KAGVTQTPRYLIKTRGQQVTLSCSPISGHRSVSWYQQTPGQGLQFLFEYFSETQRNKGNFPGRFSGRQFSNSRSEMNVSTLELGDSALYLCASSDPGDGAYNSPLHFGNGTRLTVT.

The genes are TRBV21-1 and TRBJ2-1; TRBD2 is the table's D call, not checked against the DNA. TRBV21-1 is a pseudogene segment. This CDR3 has 14 amino acids. CDR3 sequence (DNA): TGTGCCAGCAGCAAGAACCGGACTAGCTGGCGGGCGTTCTTC. Its translation is CASSKNRTSWRAFF.

The genes are TRBV6-6 and TRBJ1-1; 7 bases are shared with TRBD1. V shed 4 bases, J shed 8 bases, and the junction held 7 bases outside the gene matches. CDR1 is MNHNY and CDR2 is SVGAGI in the germline V gene (reference sequence). The CDR3 runs 13 residues. The CDR3 region is CASSWDSNSEAFF. The CDR3, as DNA: TGTGCCAGCAGTTGGGACAGCAATTCCGAAGCTTTCTTT.

The V call is TRBV7-6, the J call TRBJ2-7; a possible D gene is TRBD2 (7 bases). The germline V gene has CDR1 SGHVS and CDR2 FNYEAQ. This CDR3 has 15 residues. The V end lost 5 bases, the J end lost 3 bases, and 17 bases lay between the germline ends. The CDR3 loop reads CASSAGASGYYEQYF. The CDR3 DNA reads as TGTGCCAGCAGCGCAGGGGCTAGCGGTTACTACGAGCAGTACTTC.

The CDR3 region is CASSPISGQGGNTEAFF. The CDR3 nucleotides are TGTGCCAGCTCACCTATCTCAGGACAGGGGGGAAACACTGAAGCTTTCTTT. V gene TRBV18 combines with J gene TRBJ1-1; 10 bases fit TRBD1. Germline lookup yields CDR1 KGHSH and CDR2 LQKENI. Trimming at V came to 3 bases and at J to 2 bases, leaving 9 bases not matched to a gene. The CDR3 length is 17 residues. The variable domain in full, completed from reference TRBV18 and TRBJ1-1, reads NAGVMQNPRHLVRRRGQEARLRCSPMKGHSHVYWYRQLPEEGLKFMVYLQKENIIDESGMPKERFSAEFPKEGPSILRIQQVVRGDSAAYFCASSPISGQGGNTEAFFGQGTRLTVV.

V and J are TRBV7-9 and TRBJ2-7; D uncertain. The CDR3 is made up of 12 amino acids. Per the germline V gene, CDR1 is SEHNR and CDR2 is FQNEAQ (reference sequence). Deletions cut 4 bases from V and 2 bases from J, with 6 bases between. CDR3 loop: CASSSITYEQYF. The CDR3 DNA reads TGTGCCAGCAGCTCTATCACCTACGAGCAGTACTTC.

This chain connects TRBV6-6 to TRBJ1-5, with a possible D match to TRBD1 (6 bases). The V gene lost 6 bases and the J gene lost 3 bases, with 12 bases spanning the gap. The CDR3 consists of 14 residues. Germline CDR1 MNHNY, CDR2 SVGAGI (reference sequence). The CDR3 loop is CASSPGQYNQPQHF. The CDR3 nucleotides read TGTGCCAGCAGCCCAGGACAGTACAATCAGCCCCAGCATTTT.

The chain links TRBV28 to TRBJ2-5; D uncertain. Trimming left V 6 bases short and J 2 bases short, with 7 bases between. The CDR3 totals 12 residues. Per the germline V gene, CDR1 is MDHEN and CDR2 is SYDVKM. CDR3 in DNA: TGTGCCAGCAGCCCGGGTCAAGAGACCCAGTACTTC. Protein product: CASSPGQETQYF.

The CDR3 bases are TGTGCCAGCAGCCCCTACCGGGACCAAGAGACCCAGTACTTC. As protein: CASSPYRDQETQYF. The chain uses TRBV9 and TRBJ2-5; unclear D gene. The CDR3 consists of 14 residues. The germline gives CDR1 SGDLS, CDR2 YYNGEE. V shed 4 bases and J shed 0 bases, with 10 bases lying between them.

The chain is built from TRBV19 and TRBJ1-2, with 10 positions matching TRBD1. The CDR3 totals 16 residues. Trimming removed 9 bases from V and 1 base from J; junction bases left unmatched: 11. Germline loops: CDR1 LNHDA, CDR2 SQIVND (reference sequence). The CDR3 here is CASTGTGDPGNYGYTF. DNA of the CDR3: TGTGCCAGCACCGGGACAGGGGACCCAGGTAACTATGGCTACACCTTC. The whole variable domain, remainder taken from reference TRBV19 and TRBJ1-2, is DGGITQSPKYLFRKEGQNVTLSCEQNLNHDAMYWYRQDPGQGLRLIYYSQIVNDFQKGDIAEGYSVSREKKESFPLTVTSAQKNPTAFYLCASTGTGDPGNYGYTFGSGTRLTVV.

This clone was seen more than once but under ten times. The chain carries TRBV30 and TRBJ2-2; 12 nucleotides match TRBD2. Germline V gives CDR1 GTSNPN, CDR2 SVGIG (reference sequence). V shed 2 bases, J shed 6 bases, and the junction held 7 bases outside the gene matches. CDR3 length equals 16 residues. CDR3 loop: CAWSLLAGGQAGELFF. The DNA for the CDR3 is TGTGCCTGGAGTCTTCTAGCGGGAGGGCAGGCCGGGGAGCTGTTTTTT.

V usage is TRBV5-1 and J usage is TRBJ2-5, with TRBD1 identical over 8 bases. Germline-derived CDR1 and CDR2 are SGHRS and YFSETQ. The CDR3 is 16 residues long. Trimming at V came to 4 bases and at J to 1 base, leaving 9 bases not matched to a gene. The chain's CDR3 is CASSPGTGMVQETQYF. The CDR3 bases are TGCGCCAGCAGCCCAGGGACAGGCATGGTCCAAGAGACCCAGTACTTC.

V usage is TRBV19 and J usage is TRBJ2-1, with TRBD2 matching 10 bases. The CDR3 has 18 amino acids. Germline V gives CDR1 LNHDA, CDR2 SQIVND (reference sequence). Germline trimming cut 3 bases from V and 7 bases from J; bases unmatched to any gene: 15. CDR3 in DNA: TGTGCCAGTAGTATCCGTTACGGACAGGGAGCGGGAGGGAATGAGCAGTTCTTC. Amino acid sequence: CASSIRYGQGAGGNEQFF.

This clone turned up a few times. The V gene is TRBV29-1, the J gene TRBJ1-2; D unresolved. The V end lost 8 bases, the J end lost 3 bases, and 16 bases lay between the germline ends. Germline lookup yields CDR1 SQVTM and CDR2 ANQGSEA. The CDR3 is 13 amino acids. CDR3: CSFWAAHYYGYTF. CDR3 sequence (DNA): TGCAGCTTCTGGGCAGCTCATTACTATGGCTACACCTTC.

The CDR3 sequence: CASRGRTGGGYEQYF. CDR3 nucleotides: TGTGCCAGCAGAGGCCGGACAGGAGGCGGCTACGAGCAGTACTTC. The chain has TRBV27 and TRBJ2-7, with 7 bases that match TRBD1. The CDR3 sequence is 15 residues long. The V segment lost 6 bases and the J segment 3 bases; nucleotides outside the gene matches: 11. Germline CDR1 and CDR2: MNHEY and SMNVEV (reference sequence).

CDR3 in amino acids: CASSLLGHVANTGELFF. In nucleotides, the CDR3 is TGTGCCAGCAGTTTATTGGGACACGTCGCGAACACCGGGGAGCTGTTTTTT. The rearrangement links TRBV27 to TRBJ2-2; D is perhaps TRBD1 (6 bases). CDR1 is MNHEY, CDR2 SMNVEV, per germline (reference sequence). The CDR3 runs 17 residues. V gave up 1 base and J gave up 0 bases, with 12 bases separating them.

The chain carries TRBV9 and TRBJ1-1; unclear D gene. The V gene's germline CDR1 is SGDLS and CDR2 YYNGEE. The CDR3 extends over 13 amino acids. V dropped 3 bases and J dropped 0 bases, with 6 bases sitting between them. In DNA form, the CDR3 reads TGTGCCAGCAGCGCCCTAATGAACACTGAAGCTTTCTTT. Its protein is CASSALMNTEAFF.

The rearrangement links TRBV7-9 to TRBJ2-7, with D unresolved. The CDR3 has 11 residues. V was trimmed by 5 bases and J by 3 bases, leaving 5 bases between them. Per the germline V gene, CDR1 is SEHNR and CDR2 is FQNEAQ (reference sequence). CDR3 in DNA: TGTGCCAGCAGCCCAGACTACGAGCAGTACTTC. Amino acids: CASSPDYEQYF.

V gene TRBV9 combines with J gene TRBJ2-3, with 8 bases aligning to TRBD2. This CDR3 spans 14 amino acids. Germline CDR1 is SGDLS and CDR2 is YYNGEE. After removal of 4 bases from V and 4 bases from J, the junction contained 5 bases not matched to a gene. In DNA, the CDR3 is TGTGCCAGCAGCCCTCAACTAGCGGCAGATACGCAGTATTTT. This sequence encodes CASSPQLAADTQYF.

CDR3 loop: CASETGGGTGELFF. The CDR3, as DNA: TGTGCCAGTGAAACCGGGGGGGGCACCGGGGAGCTGTTTTTT. V and J are TRBV19 and TRBJ2-2, with 8 bases fitting TRBD2. This CDR3 contains 14 residues. The germline V gene encodes CDR1 LNHDA and CDR2 SQIVND (reference sequence). With 8 bases clipped from V and 4 bases from J, the junction kept 6 bases outside the gene matches.

V and J are TRBV6-5 and TRBJ2-7; 8 positions match TRBD1. Losses at the gene ends were 6 bases for V and 2 bases for J; bases not matched to a gene: 9. Germline V gene lookup returns CDR1 MNHEY and CDR2 SVGAGI. This CDR3 region has 15 residues. The CDR3 coding sequence is TGTGCCAGCAGCGATGGGACAGGTCAACCCTACGAGCAGTACTTC. Translation gives CASSDGTGQPYEQYF.